This T cell receptor (beta chain) appears in the sequencing data of a study of cytomegalovirus exposure and HLA in healthy donors. Germline V gene sequence: CDR1 SGHRS, CDR2 YFSETQ. There are 14 residues in the CDR3. The study's findings and limits: The authors assumed roughly uniform sequencing depth across donors for presence/absence analyses. Rarity marked most TCR sequences, yet some public TCRs occurred in many donors. An analysis was carried out at a later point. It showed that HLA-associated TCR beta chains were more clonally expanded than equally common non-associated chains.

In the PCR, 60 Vbeta and 13 Jbeta primers were used. The table came from immunoSEQ multiplex PCR; TCRdb's copy has only in-frame clones and leaves some out. The sample shows 100,000 to 150,000 clones, and over 1.5% sits with its ten largest clones. In the case of this clone: The antigen is undetermined. At one end, the junction sequence differs from germline, possibly due to a read error.

The chain has TRBV5-1 and TRBJ2-7, with D possibly matching TRBD1 (6 bases). Specimen: PBMCs. This receptor was taken from a woman aged 40 to 49 in good health and CMV-seropositive. CDR3 protein: CASSIVTGLGERYF. The CDR3 DNA is TGCGCCAGCAGCATAGTCACAGGGCTGGGCGAGCGGTACTTC.